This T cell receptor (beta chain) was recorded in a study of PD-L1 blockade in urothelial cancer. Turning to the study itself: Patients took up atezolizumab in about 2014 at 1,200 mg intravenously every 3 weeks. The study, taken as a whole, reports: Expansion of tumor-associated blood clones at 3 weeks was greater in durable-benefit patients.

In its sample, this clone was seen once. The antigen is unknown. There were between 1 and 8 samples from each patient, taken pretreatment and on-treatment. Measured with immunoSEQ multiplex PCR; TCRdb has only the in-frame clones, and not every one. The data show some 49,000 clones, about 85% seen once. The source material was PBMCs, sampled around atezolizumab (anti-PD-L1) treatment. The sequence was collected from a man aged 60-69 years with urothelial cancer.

The CDR3 reads CASSLAPRGTKGEKLFF. CDR3 nucleotides: TGTGCCAGCAGCTTAGCCCCCCGGGGGACGAAAGGGGAAAAACTGTTTTTT. This chain joins TRBV7-8 and TRBJ1-4, with TRBD1 as a possible D gene (5 bases). The CDR3 has 17 residues. The V end lost 0 bases, the J end lost 8 bases, and 19 bases lay between the germline ends. Looked up from germline, CDR1 is SGHVS and CDR2 is FQNEAQ.